This T cell receptor (beta chain) originates from a study of regulatory T cells in long-lasting Graves disease (dated by TCRdb to the early 2020s). About the full investigation: Antithyroid drugs had been taken for less than 3 months by newly diagnosed Graves' disease patients. Persistent Graves' disease patients were compared with newly diagnosed Graves' disease patients by peripheral blood TCR sequencing and RNA sequencing. The study was conducted in China and was registered as a clinical trial. A total of around 35 samples were covered by TCR sequencing, comprising roughly 13 persistent and roughly 20 newly diagnosed Graves' disease patients. Overall study outcomes, separate from this receptor: Peripheral blood alone was examined, since thyroid tissue, which constituted the primary lesion, could not be accessed. As a limitation, the authors acknowledged that the small sample size may reduce accuracy. Only the TCR beta chain was sequenced and analyzed. Persistent Graves' disease patients showed lower TCR Shannon entropy and fewer highly expanded clones than newly diagnosed patients, suggesting clonal expansion. Patients with persistent disease shared more public clonotypes (fewer than 3,000) than newly diagnosed patients did (roughly 970). Persistent disease showed preferential use of TRBV28, TRBJ1-2 and TRBJ2-5, whereas newly diagnosed disease favored TRBV20-1 and TRBJ2-1.

The junction shows trimming of 3 bases on V and 1 base on J, and the gene matches do not reach 6 bases of it. Reading from cysteine to phenylalanine, the CDR3 counts 15 amino acids. The read is trimmed to its CDR3 DNA, 45 bases read in frame from base 1. CDR1 and CDR2 were assigned from the germline V gene (reference sequence) as DFQATT and SNEGSKA. Library prep was done by multiplex PCR. These reads were obtained on an Illumina HiSeq 4000. iRepertoire HTBI primers and Arm-PCR amplification of CDR3 regions were used to construct TCR beta libraries. Gel purification was performed on PCR products prior to sequencing. The authors' pipeline ran thus. Gene usage analysis of CDR3 amino acid clonotypes used the approximately 56 TRBV and about 15 TRBJ segments found across samples. COPE and FqMerger were used to merge the filtered high-quality paired reads into contigs. BLAST was used to align contigs to the IMGT TRBV, TRBD and TRBJ reference genes, and CDR3 was defined following IMGT. Any clonotype with a frequency above 0.1% was counted as a highly expanded clone. Shannon entropy served as the measure of repertoire diversity, while the Gini coefficient captured V-J evenness. A clonotype was considered public if more than one individual shared it. TCRdb reprocessed the public reads (quality trimming at Q25 with fastp, clone calling with MiXCR) and kept in-frame beta chains. Here each entry gathers all rows of one CDR3 protein and keeps the most common genes and DNA. V and J calls and clone size were set by TCRdb, not the authors. This sample gives under 250,000 distinct CDR3 sequences in total; 20% of them show up just once. The leading ten clones occupy about 14% of the sample.

Ten or more counts support this clonotype. What antigen it recognizes has not been identified. No base quality information exists; no much larger clone differs at one position. This specimen's time point label, per the study, means: newly diagnosed GD, antithyroid drugs for less than 3 months. RNA was extracted from PBMCs in TRIzol for both TCR sequencing and RNA sequencing. The diagnosis of Graves' disease was made according to American Thyroid Association guidelines. Patients were recruited from an endocrinology department in Xi'an, China. Each patient gave about 10 milliliters of peripheral blood, collected in an EDTA anticoagulant tube. PBMCs were isolated by Ficoll Paque Plus density gradient separation without further T cell sorting. An Agilent 2100 Bioanalyzer and agarose gel were used to check RNA quality, while a NanoDrop 2000 measured RNA concentration.

The receptor comes from a female donor with Graves disease. Material: peripheral blood mononuclear cells (PBMCs), obtained at new diagnosis, from a patient treated with antithyroid drugs. The V and J genes are TRBV20-1 and TRBJ2-7, with 10 central nucleotides matching TRBD2. In nucleotides, the sequence is TGCAGTGCTAGCCCTGGACTAGCGGATTCCTACGAGCAGTACTTC. Protein translation: CSASPGLADSYEQYF.